Presented here are 16 T cell receptor beta chains from one specimen sequenced in a study of blood T cell repertoires in COVID-19. Profiling relied on immunoSEQ multiplex PCR, and the TCRdb table lists in-frame clones only, not all of them. The sample contains under 250,000 clones, 86% of which appear only once. Specimen: PBMCs or T cells enriched from blood (not recorded which). Receptor source: a man aged 40-49 years who had recovered from COVID-19.

Turning to this clone: An end of the junction differs from the germline gene, which may be a read error. The rearrangement joins TRBV12-3 or TRBV12-4 to TRBJ1-2; 8 bases are a match to TRBD1. CDR3 size: 12 residues. This CDR3 reads CASSPSDRAHSF. Here the CDR3 DNA reads TGTGCCAGCAGTCCCTCGGACAGGGCCCACTCCTTC.

This clone was found many times. A junction end diverges from the germline sequence, so it may reflect a read error. This CDR3 reads CASSEALWLQSF. DNA for the CDR3: TGTGCCAGCAGTGAAGCGCTTTGGCTACAGAGCTTC. The chain carries TRBV2 and TRBJ1-2; D is uncertain. From germline, CDR1 is SNHLY and CDR2 FYNNEI. The CDR3 is 12 amino acids.

The gene calls are TRBV4-1 and TRBJ2-3; 7 nucleotides align to TRBD1. The CDR3 covers 17 residues. Germline CDR1 and CDR2: MGHRA and YSYEKL. The V segment lost 3 bases and the J segment 5 bases; nucleotides outside the gene matches: 14. Written as DNA, the CDR3 is TGCGCCAGCAGCCAGACCACAGGGGTTTCTGGGGAAGATACGCAGTATTTT. Residues: CASSQTTGVSGEDTQYF.

The V and J genes are TRBV19 and TRBJ1-1; tentatively, D is TRBD1 (6 bases). This CDR3 region has 16 residues. Germline values: CDR1 LNHDA, CDR2 SQIVND (reference sequence). V lost 0 bases, J lost 1 base, and 12 bases lay in between. CDR3 region: CASSIEGRGSNTEAFF. Here the CDR3 DNA reads TGTGCCAGTAGTATAGAGGGCAGGGGTTCGAACACTGAAGCTTTCTTT. Full variable domain (remainder filled in from reference TRBV19 and TRBJ1-1): DGGITQSPKYLFRKEGQNVTLSCEQNLNHDAMYWYRQDPGQGLRLIYYSQIVNDFQKGDIAEGYSVSREKKESFPLTVTSAQKNPTAFYLCASSIEGRGSNTEAFFGQGTRLTVV.

V usage is TRBV28 and J usage is TRBJ1-2; 12 nucleotides agree with TRBD1. Germline CDR1 MDHEN, CDR2 SYDVKM. The trim removed 9 bases at V and 4 bases at J, leaving 9 bases unmatched. This CDR3 has 15 amino acids. CDR3 bases: TGTGCCAGTAACCTACCGGGACAGGGGGCCTATGGCTACACCTTC. This sequence encodes CASNLPGQGAYGYTF.

The gene calls are TRBV30 and TRBJ1-1; 8 bases agree with TRBD1. The J segment lost 0 bases and the V segment lost 4 bases, leaving 4 bases of the junction unmatched. The CDR3 sequence is 14 residues long. Germline CDR1 and CDR2: GTSNPN and SVGIG (reference sequence). CDR3 nucleotides: TGTGCCTGGACCCGACAGGGGATGAACACTGAAGCTTTCTTT. Translating gives CAWTRQGMNTEAFF.

The chain recombines TRBV5-1 with TRBJ2-1, with D perhaps TRBD2 (5 bases). V was clipped by 0 bases and J by 6 bases, with 10 bases between them. The germline gives CDR1 SGHRS, CDR2 YFSETQ. This CDR3 has 14 residues. The CDR3 nucleotides are TGCGCCAGCAGCTTGGTCGGGGTACTCAATGAGCAGTTCTTC. Translated, it gives CASSLVGVLNEQFF.

V usage is TRBV5-1 and J usage is TRBJ2-7; 7 bases line up with TRBD1. CDR3 length: 18 amino acids. Germline V lookup: CDR1 SGHRS, CDR2 YFSETQ. Trimming removed 4 bases from V and 7 bases from J; junction bases left unmatched: 23. The CDR3 reads CASSQPPLYRGVGLEQYF. In DNA form, the CDR3 reads TGCGCCAGCAGCCAGCCACCGTTATACAGGGGAGTAGGCCTAGAGCAGTACTTC.

The chain has TRBV6-2 or TRBV6-3 and TRBJ1-3, with a weak D call TRBD1 (6 bases). This CDR3 comprises 17 residues. Germline CDR1 is MNHEY and CDR2 is SVGEGT. V gave up 5 bases and J gave up 2 bases, with 19 bases separating them. The CDR3 region is CASSVIPREGAGNTIYF. In nucleotides, the CDR3 is TGTGCCAGCAGTGTTATCCCTCGTGAGGGGGCTGGAAACACCATATATTTT.

The V gene is TRBV4-1, the J gene TRBJ2-5, with TRBD2 matching over 7 bases. The junction had 14 bases not matched to a gene; V was cut back by 0 bases and J by 7 bases. Germline assignment: CDR1 MGHRA and CDR2 YSYEKL. CDR3 length equals 17 residues. CDR3 in DNA: TGCGCCAGCAGCCAAGATTGGAGCACGGGGGGAATCGGGACCCAGTACTTC. Encoded protein: CASSQDWSTGGIGTQYF.

The gene calls are TRBV6-1 and TRBJ1-1, with 8 bases aligning to TRBD1. CDR3 size: 14 residues. Unmatched junction bases numbered 4, after V lost 1 base and J lost 6 bases. Germline-derived CDR1 and CDR2 are MNHNS and SASEGT. In nucleotides, the CDR3 is TGTGCCAGCAGTGAAGGGACAGGGAATGCTGAAGCTTTCTTT. This codes for CASSEGTGNAEAFF.

This clone was recorded only once. This chain uses TRBV2 with TRBJ2-7; D perhaps matches TRBD1 (6 bases). The V gene's germline CDR1 is SNHLY and CDR2 FYNNEI. This CDR3 has 12 amino acids. V was shortened by 6 bases and J by 1 base, with 7 bases between the two germline ends. In nucleotides, the CDR3 is TGTGCCAGCAGCGGACAGTCCTACGAGCAGTACTTC. Protein: CASSGQSYEQYF.

V gene TRBV4-2 combines with J gene TRBJ2-3; D perhaps matches TRBD2 (6 bases). Germline V gene data show CDR1 as LGHNA and CDR2 as YNFKEQ. V lost 0 bases to trimming and J lost 2 bases, with 12 bases between them. CDR3 length: 16 amino acids. The DNA for the CDR3 is TGTGCCAGCAGCCAAGATAGGCGGGAATACACAGATACGCAGTATTTT. Translation: CASSQDRREYTDTQYF.

V gene TRBV3-1 (or the pseudogene TRBV3-2) combines with J gene TRBJ1-3, with TRBD1 identical over 7 bases. The length of the CDR3 is 15 residues. The V gene end was trimmed by 4 bases and the J gene end by 0 bases; junction bases not matched to a gene: 3. Germline CDR1 is LGHDT and CDR2 is YNNKEL (reference sequence). CDR3 region: CASSRWDSSGNTIYF. The CDR3 DNA follows: TGTGCCAGCAGCCGATGGGACAGCTCTGGAAACACCATATATTTT.

This chain joins TRBV7-8 and TRBJ1-6; 8 nucleotides align to TRBD1. V shed 3 bases, J shed 10 bases, and the junction held 5 bases outside the gene matches. This CDR3 is 14 amino acids long. Germline assignment: CDR1 SGHVS and CDR2 FQNEAQ. The CDR3 DNA reads TGTGCCAGCAGCTTCGGACAGGGAGGATCACCCCTCCACTTT. Encoded protein: CASSFGQGGSPLHF.

The rearrangement links TRBV28 to TRBJ1-2, with TRBD1 identical over 8 bases. The V gene's germline CDR1 is MDHEN and CDR2 SYDVKM. The CDR3 extends over 12 amino acids. Germline trimming cut 4 bases from V and 8 bases from J; bases unmatched to any gene: 3. The CDR3, as DNA: TGTGCCAGCAGTTCACAGGGGGGCGGCTACACCTTC. This codes for CASSSQGGGYTF.